This TCR beta chain was observed in a study of response to subunit inactivated influenza vaccine. On this clonotype itself: Its target is not known.

Germline CDR1 is SGHVS and CDR2 is FNYEAQ. Trimming removed 4 bases from V and 5 bases from J; junction bases left unmatched: 7. The CDR3 is 16 residues long. Study observations and caveats: The study's authors posited that every seasonal influenza vaccination enlists few new T cells.

TCRdb re-analysed the RT-PCR reads in MiXCR, keeping a single row per CDR3 protein. This repertoire shows 250,000 to 350,000 distinct CDR3 sequences, around 20% found once; its top ten account for 10% to 13%. The specimen comprised PBMCs from blood, sampled approximately 22 months after vaccination. The genes are TRBV7-6 and TRBJ2-1; TRBD2 agrees at 11 bases. The receptor comes from a man between 50 and 69 years old who received an inactivated influenza vaccine. The CDR3 nucleotides are TGTGCCAGCAGCTCCTTAGCGGGGGGGCAGGACAATGAGCAGTTCTTC. Its translation is CASSSLAGGQDNEQFF.